Listed here are 14 T cell receptor beta chains from one sample, sequenced in a study of T-cell reconstitution after alpha-beta-depleted transplantation in children. Unique molecular identifiers tagged the TCRbeta library. Each CDR3 protein is one row after TCRdb ran MiXCR on the PCR reads. The sample gives hundreds of thousands of distinct CDR3 sequences, approximately 10% of which show up once; 20% to 25% is in the top ten. The material sequenced was peripheral blood, taken 180 days after TCRalphabeta/CD19-depleted stem cell transplant. Receptors originate from a male patient between 2 and 10 years old who had a stem cell transplant for chronic granulomatous disease, so the T cells may come from the graft donor.

Notes on this clonotype: One base away lies a much larger clone, so this may be a sequencing read error. In DNA form, the CDR3 reads TGTGCCCTATCCCACCGACTAGCGAACGGGGAGCTGTTTTTT. It specifies CALSHRLANGELFF. This chain joins TRBV28 and TRBJ2-2, with 8 bases that match TRBD2. Germline CDR1 reads MDHEN; CDR2 reads SYDVKM. CDR3 size: 14 residues. V was pared by 11 bases and J by 7 bases, with 12 bases of the junction left unmatched.

This clonotype was seen many times. The genes are TRBV20-1 and TRBJ2-7; a possible D gene is TRBD1 (7 bases). The germline V gene encodes CDR1 DFQATT and CDR2 SNEGSKA (reference sequence). Between the trimmed V and J ends, which lost 2 bases and 4 bases, there was a span of 27 bases. The CDR3 extends over 18 amino acids. The CDR3 bases are TGCAGTGCTAGATTCCCTCGGGAGTCGACAGGGTTTCTGTACGAGCAGTACTTC. Protein: CSARFPRESTGFLYEQYF.

This rearrangement joins TRBV7-9 to TRBJ1-1; no reliable D call. The V gene's germline CDR1 is SEHNR and CDR2 FQNEAQ (reference sequence). This CDR3 has 12 amino acids. Trimming pared 5 bases from V and 7 bases from J, leaving 11 bases between. This CDR3 reads CASSLGVSEAFF. DNA of the CDR3: TGTGCCAGCAGCCTAGGAGTTAGTGAAGCTTTCTTT.

With regard to this clonotype: One base away lies a much larger clone, so this may be a sequencing read error. The gene calls are TRBV29-1 and TRBJ1-3, with D tentatively TRBD1 (6 bases). The CDR3 sequence is 13 residues long. Germline values: CDR1 SQVTM, CDR2 ANQGSEA. The CDR3: CSALTGSGNTINF. CDR3 nucleotide sequence: TGCAGCGCCCTGACAGGCTCTGGAAACACCATAAATTTT.

A word on this clonotype: This may come from a read error, since a much larger clone is one base off. J is TRBJ1-2 and V is TRBV5-5, with D unresolved. This CDR3 comprises 13 residues. Germline lookup yields CDR1 SGHKS and CDR2 YYEKEE (reference sequence). The chain's CDR3 is CASSERSNYGDTF. CDR3 nucleotides: TGTGCCAGCAGTGAGAGAAGTAACTATGGCGACACCTTC. Full variable domain (missing parts from reference TRBV5-5 and TRBJ1-2): DAGVTQSPTHLIKTRGQQVTLRCSPISGHKSVSWYQQVLGQGPQFIFQYYEKEERGRGNFPDRFSARQFPNYSSELNVNALLLGDSALYLCASSERSNYGDTFGSGTRLTVV.

This clonotype appeared many times. V is TRBV4-2 and J is TRBJ2-3, with D unclear. CDR1 and CDR2 (germline): LGHNA, YNFKEQ. The CDR3 is 16 residues long. Trimming removed 0 bases from V and 1 base from J, with 11 bases in between. As DNA, the CDR3 is TGTGCCAGCAGCCAAGATCTGAGTGCGGGCACAGATACGCAGTATTTT. It encodes CASSQDLSAGTDTQYF.

Here the CDR3 DNA reads TGTGCCAGCTCACCGAATCACAGGGGACTCTCGATCACCGGGGAGCTGTTTTTT. It is translated as CASSPNHRGLSITGELFF. The chain couples TRBV18 to TRBJ2-2, with D possibly being TRBD1 (7 bases). This CDR3 region has 18 residues. Trimming took off 3 bases at V and 4 bases at J, with 21 bases between the two ends. CDR1 is KGHSH, CDR2 LQKENI, per germline.

The DNA of the CDR3 is TGCGCCAGCAGAAGAAGGGGACAGACTAATGAAAAACTGTTTTTT. It specifies CASRRRGQTNEKLFF. V and J are TRBV4-3 and TRBJ1-4, with TRBD1 matching over 7 bases. The CDR3 length is 15 residues. The ends lost 6 bases at V and 2 bases at J; junction bases unmatched: 6. Looked up from germline, CDR1 is LGHNA and CDR2 is YSLEER.

This clonotype has ten or more counts. CDR3 region: CASTLGQGYEQYF. The CDR3, as DNA: TGTGCCAGCACCTTGGGACAGGGCTACGAGCAGTACTTC. The chain employs TRBV6-1 and TRBJ2-7; the match to TRBD1 covers 9 bases. This CDR3 is built from 13 residues. Germline V CDR1 and CDR2: MNHNS, SASEGT. The trim removed 7 bases at V and 3 bases at J, leaving 4 bases unmatched.

This clonotype has ten or more counts. V gene TRBV11-2 combines with J gene TRBJ2-6, with unresolved D. Germline loops: CDR1 SGHAT, CDR2 FQNNGV. The CDR3 covers 13 residues. V lost 7 bases and J 1 base, leaving 5 bases between the germline ends. Here the CDR3 reads CASTISGANVLTF. Here the CDR3 DNA reads TGTGCCAGCACCATATCTGGGGCCAACGTCCTGACTTTC.

The table lists this clonotype with many counts. This chain connects TRBV12-3 or TRBV12-4 to TRBJ2-5; D is unresolved. The CDR3 length is 14 residues. The V end was cut by 4 bases, the J end by 2 bases, with 11 bases between. The CDR3 DNA sequence: TGTGCCAGCAGTTGGCGAGCGCCACAAGAGACCCAGTACTTC. It codes for CASSWRAPQETQYF.

The chain links TRBV30 to TRBJ2-7, with D uncertain. Germline V gene lookup returns CDR1 GTSNPN and CDR2 SVGIG (reference sequence). Deletions cut 2 bases from V and 0 bases from J, with 8 bases between. This CDR3 has 13 residues. The CDR3 region has the DNA TGTGCCTGGAGTCTCGAACCCTCCTACGAGCAGTACTTC. This translates into CAWSLEPSYEQYF.

This clonotype has at least ten counts. V gene TRBV20-1 combines with J gene TRBJ2-5, with 7 bases lining up with TRBD2. Germline-derived CDR1 and CDR2 are DFQATT and SNEGSKA (reference sequence). The V gene end was trimmed by 0 bases and the J gene end by 5 bases; junction bases not matched to a gene: 9. This CDR3 comprises 15 residues. CDR3 sequence reads: CSAREIAGVAETQYF. Written as DNA, the CDR3 is TGCAGTGCTAGAGAGATTGCGGGAGTTGCGGAGACCCAGTACTTC.

In its sample, this clonotype was seen many times. The rearrangement uses TRBV5-1 and TRBJ2-7; 7 bases fit TRBD1. After removal of 4 bases from V and 7 bases from J, the junction contained 11 bases not matched to a gene. CDR3 size: 14 residues. The V gene's germline CDR1 is SGHRS and CDR2 YFSETQ. Written as DNA, the CDR3 is TGCGCCAGCAGCGCGCGACAGGGAAATGGGGAGCAGTACTTC. This translates into CASSARQGNGEQYF.